One and the same sample provided the 17 T cell receptor beta chains below, sequenced in a study of blood T cell repertoires in COVID-19. The assay was immunoSEQ multiplex PCR, and TCRdb's table has in-frame clones only and misses some. The table shows around 400,000 clones, with around 87% occurring only once. The specimen sequenced was peripheral blood. These receptors all come from a woman between 55 and 75 years old with COVID-19, enrolled during active disease.

The chain joins TRBV23-1 to TRBJ1-5; D uncertain. TRBV23-1 is an ORF for which the function is uncertain. The CDR3 runs to 18 residues. The V end lost 0 bases, the J end lost 0 bases, and 15 bases lay between the germline ends. CDR3 DNA sequence: TGCGCCAGCAGTCAATCTCGGTCTCCCGAATGTAGCAATCAGCCCCAGCATTTT. This sequence encodes CASSQSRSPECSNQPQHF.

The V and J genes are TRBV2 and TRBJ2-7; 11 bases align to TRBD1. Germline values: CDR1 SNHLY, CDR2 FYNNEI. This CDR3 region has 13 residues. J gave up 6 bases and V 9 bases, and 7 bases lay outside the gene matches. The CDR3 loop is CARGGQGAGEQYF. The CDR3, as DNA: TGTGCCAGGGGAGGACAGGGGGCTGGCGAGCAGTACTTC.

The gene calls are TRBV7-9 and TRBJ1-2; D is unresolved. The CDR3 contains 13 residues. With 10 bases removed from V and 2 bases from J, the gap between germline ends came to 14 bases. Germline CDR1 and CDR2: SEHNR and FQNEAQ (reference sequence). For the CDR3, the DNA is TGTGCCACAACAGTACCGTCCAACTATGGCTACACCTTC. It yields the protein CATTVPSNYGYTF.

This chain connects TRBV19 to TRBJ1-3, with a possible D match to TRBD1 (6 bases). The CDR3 runs to 13 residues. The germline V gene encodes CDR1 LNHDA and CDR2 SQIVND (reference sequence). V was pared by 7 bases and J by 4 bases, with 11 bases between. CDR3 nucleotides: TGTGCCAGTACCATCGGACAGGGAAACACCATATATTTT. Translating it yields CASTIGQGNTIYF.

The chain has TRBV5-6 and TRBJ2-5; 7 positions match TRBD1. V shed 3 bases, J shed 5 bases, and the junction held 10 bases outside the gene matches. This CDR3 spans 15 amino acids. Germline V gene sequence: CDR1 SGHDT, CDR2 YYEEEE. This chain's CDR3 is CASSWEQGWWETQYF. DNA for the CDR3: TGTGCCAGCAGCTGGGAACAGGGGTGGTGGGAGACCCAGTACTTC.

V usage is TRBV18 and J usage is TRBJ2-3, with D perhaps TRBD1 (6 bases). Germline loops: CDR1 KGHSH, CDR2 LQKENI. The CDR3 has 15 amino acids. V dropped 3 bases and J dropped 0 bases, with 10 bases sitting between them. The CDR3 protein is CASSPRTDSTDTQYF. CDR3 in DNA: TGTGCCAGCTCACCCAGGACAGATAGCACAGATACGCAGTATTTT.

The chain has TRBV25-1 and TRBJ2-2, with TRBD2 identical over 7 bases. There are 16 residues in the CDR3. The V gene end was trimmed by 3 bases and the J gene end by 0 bases; junction bases not matched to a gene: 4. Germline V CDR1 and CDR2: MGHDK, SYGVNS. The CDR3 loop is CASSDLAGSNTGELFF. In DNA, the CDR3 is TGTGCCAGCAGTGACTTAGCGGGTTCGAACACCGGGGAGCTGTTTTTT.

The genes are TRBV6-2 or TRBV6-3 and TRBJ1-5; D remains unclear. CDR3 length: 14 amino acids. Per germline, CDR1 MNHEY and CDR2 SVGEGT. Trimming left V 3 bases short and J 1 base short, with 7 bases between. CDR3 in amino acids: CASSYQESNQPQHF. The CDR3 coding sequence is TGTGCCAGCAGTTATCAGGAAAGCAATCAGCCCCAGCATTTT.

The CDR3 loop reads CASSQAGSNQPQHF. DNA of the CDR3: TGTGCCAGCAGCCAAGCGGGGAGCAATCAGCCCCAGCATTTT. The chain carries TRBV3-1 (or the pseudogene TRBV3-2) and TRBJ1-5; D uncertain. The V gene lost 1 base and the J gene lost 1 base, with 5 bases spanning the gap. Germline V gene lookup returns CDR1 LGHDT and CDR2 YNNKEL (reference sequence). CDR3 size: 14 residues.

This sequence joins TRBV5-4 and TRBJ1-3, with 9 bases identical to TRBD1. Trimming at V came to 0 bases and at J to 0 bases, leaving 4 bases not matched to a gene. Germline loops: CDR1 SGHNT, CDR2 YYREEE (reference sequence). This CDR3 is built from 17 residues. CDR3 nucleotides: TGTGCCAGCAGCTTGGCTGCGACAGGGGGCTCTGGAAACACCATATATTTT. Translation: CASSLAATGGSGNTIYF.

CDR3 in amino acids: CASSPQWTGAGTGELFF. CDR3 DNA sequence: TGTGCCAGCTCACCCCAATGGACAGGGGCGGGCACCGGGGAGCTGTTTTTT. The chain carries TRBV18 and TRBJ2-2; 9 bases fit TRBD1. The CDR3 is 17 residues long. The germline V gene has CDR1 KGHSH and CDR2 LQKENI. Germline trimming cut 3 bases from V and 4 bases from J; bases unmatched to any gene: 9.

The chain combines TRBV5-5 with TRBJ1-3; D ambiguous. The germline V gene encodes CDR1 SGHKS and CDR2 YYEKEE (reference sequence). Trimming took 5 bases from V and 0 from J, leaving 12 bases between them. The CDR3 has 15 amino acids. CDR3 sequence reads: CASRPRLSSGNTIYF. The CDR3, as DNA: TGTGCCAGCAGACCCAGACTGAGCTCTGGAAACACCATATATTTT.

The rearrangement joins TRBV10-3 to TRBJ2-1; 7 nucleotides agree with TRBD2. V was clipped by 10 bases and J by 6 bases; unmatched bases: 12. CDR1 is ENHRY and CDR2 is SYGVKD in the germline V gene. The CDR3 extends over 14 amino acids. The CDR3 reads CATASGPGGNEQFF. The CDR3 region has the DNA TGTGCCACGGCTAGCGGACCGGGAGGCAATGAGCAGTTCTTC.

The rearrangement links TRBV7-9 to TRBJ2-7, with D possibly matching TRBD1 (5 bases). This CDR3 is 12 amino acids long. Germline CDR1 SEHNR, CDR2 FQNEAQ (reference sequence). Trimming left V 5 bases short and J 4 bases short, with 9 bases between. The CDR3 region is CASSNQGYEQYF. The CDR3 bases are TGTGCCAGCAGCAACCAGGGTTACGAGCAGTACTTC.

The chain uses TRBV5-6 and TRBJ2-7; D is perhaps TRBD1 (5 bases). CDR1 SGHDT and CDR2 YYEEEE come from the germline V gene. The CDR3 has 14 amino acids. V shed 0 bases and J shed 2 bases, with 9 bases lying between them. CDR3 sequence reads: CASSLDRSTYEQYF. In DNA, the CDR3 is TGTGCCAGCAGCTTGGACAGGTCTACCTACGAGCAGTACTTC.

The J gene is TRBJ1-1, the V gene TRBV29-1; no firm D call. CDR3 size: 12 residues. Trimming removed 8 bases from V and 0 bases from J, with 10 bases in between. From germline, CDR1 is SQVTM and CDR2 ANQGSEA. CDR3 sequence (DNA): TGCAGCCAGTCCCGATTGAACACTGAAGCTTTCTTT. It encodes CSQSRLNTEAFF. Together with reference TRBV29-1 and TRBJ1-1, the CDR3 gives the full variable domain: SAVISQKPSRDICQRGTSLTIQCQVDSQVTMMFWYRQQPGQSLTLIATANQGSEATYESGFVIDKFPISRPNLTFSTLTVSNMSPEDSSIYLCSQSRLNTEAFFGQGTRLTVV.

The V call is TRBV5-1, the J call TRBJ2-7, with no clear D. Trimming took off 0 bases at V and 1 base at J, with 5 bases between the two ends. Germline assignment: CDR1 SGHRS and CDR2 YFSETQ. There are 13 residues in the CDR3. The CDR3 nucleotides read TGCGCCAGCAGCTTGGTTCTTTCCTACGAGCAGTACTTC. As protein: CASSLVLSYEQYF. Variable domain in full (rest from reference TRBV5-1 and TRBJ2-7): KAGVTQTPRYLIKTRGQQVTLSCSPISGHRSVSWYQQTPGQGLQFLFEYFSETQRNKGNFPGRFSGRQFSNSRSEMNVSTLELGDSALYLCASSLVLSYEQYFGPGTRLTVT.